The source of this T cell receptor (beta chain) is a study of early T cells in non-severe SARS-CoV-2 infection. Individual cDNA molecules carried attached unique molecular identifiers. TCRdb reprocessed the 5' RACE reads via MiXCR and lists one record per CDR3 protein. The sample shows 45,000 to 60,000 distinct CDR3 sequences, less than 9.5% of them seen only once. CDR3 size: 17 residues. Germline values: CDR1 KGHSH, CDR2 LQKENI. V shed 1 base, J shed 5 bases, and the junction held 12 bases outside the gene matches. The starting material was whole blood, obtained at baseline. This clonotype was sampled from an adult who was a healthcare worker with PCR-confirmed SARS-CoV-2 infection or an uninfected control (not recorded which). The V and J genes are TRBV18 and TRBJ2-7; 9 bases are shared with TRBD1. This CDR3 is CASSPLSTGTGFHEQYF. DNA for the CDR3: TGTGCCAGCTCACCACTAAGTACCGGGACAGGGTTCCACGAGCAGTACTTC.